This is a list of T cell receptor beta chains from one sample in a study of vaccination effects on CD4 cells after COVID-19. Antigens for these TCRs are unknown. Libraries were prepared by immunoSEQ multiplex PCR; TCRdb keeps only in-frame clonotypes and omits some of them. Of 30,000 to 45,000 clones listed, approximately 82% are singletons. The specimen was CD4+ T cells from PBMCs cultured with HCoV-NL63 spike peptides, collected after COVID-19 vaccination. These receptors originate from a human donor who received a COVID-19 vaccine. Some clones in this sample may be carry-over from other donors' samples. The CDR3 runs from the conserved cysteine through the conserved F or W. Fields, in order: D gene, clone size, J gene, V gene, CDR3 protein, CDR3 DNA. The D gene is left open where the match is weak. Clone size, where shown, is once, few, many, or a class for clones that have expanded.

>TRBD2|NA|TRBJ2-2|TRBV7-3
CASSLTPVGTSSLTGELFF
TGTGCCAGCAGCTTAACCCCCGTGGGGACTAGCAGCCTCACCGGGGAGCTGTTTTTT
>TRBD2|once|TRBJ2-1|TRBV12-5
CASGGSGGQNNEQFF
TGTGCTAGTGGTGGTAGCGGGGGCCAAAACAATGAGCAGTTCTTC
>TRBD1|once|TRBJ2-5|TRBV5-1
CASTSDRGKEETQYF
TGCGCCAGCACCTCGGACAGGGGGAAAGAAGAGACCCAGTACTTC
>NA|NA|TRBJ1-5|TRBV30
CAWSRDSNQPQHF
TGTGCCTGGAGCCGGGACAGCAATCAGCCCCAGCATTTT
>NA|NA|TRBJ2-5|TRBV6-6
CASRLRGQETQYF
TGTGCCAGCAGGCTACGCGGGCAAGAGACCCAGTACTTC
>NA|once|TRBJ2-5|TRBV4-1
CASSQAVEGLPAKKETQYF
TGCGCCAGCAGCCAAGCCGTTGAGGGCCTTCCCGCTAAAAAAGAGACCCAGTACTTC
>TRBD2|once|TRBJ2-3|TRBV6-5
CASSYGRGITDTQYF
TGTGCCAGCAGTTACGGGCGGGGGATCACAGATACGCAGTATTTT
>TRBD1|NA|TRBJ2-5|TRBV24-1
CATSDPIRDREGTQYF
TGTGCCACCAGTGACCCTATCCGGGACAGGGAGGGGACCCAGTACTTC
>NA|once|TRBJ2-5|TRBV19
CASIQGHGFGTQYF
TGTGCCAGTATACAGGGTCACGGTTTTGGGACCCAGTACTTC
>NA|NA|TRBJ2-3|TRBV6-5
CASSPFRGTQYF
TGTGCCAGCAGTCCGTTTCGGGGTACGCAGTATTTT
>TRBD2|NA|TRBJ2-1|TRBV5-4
CASSLASSGGIEQFF
TGTGCCAGCAGCTTGGCCTCTAGCGGGGGAATCGAGCAGTTCTTC
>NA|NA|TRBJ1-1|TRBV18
CASSPLDTEAFF
TGTGCCAGCTCACCACTGGACACTGAAGCTTTCTTT
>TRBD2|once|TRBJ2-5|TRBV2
CASTGSTSVTLGSQYF
TGTGCCAGCACAGGATCAACTAGCGTTACTTTGGGCTCCCAGTACTTC
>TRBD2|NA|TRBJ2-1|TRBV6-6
CASSTGLASSYNEQFF
TGTGCCAGCAGTACAGGACTAGCCTCCTCCTACAATGAGCAGTTCTTC
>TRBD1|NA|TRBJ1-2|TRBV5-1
CASSPGQNYGYTF
TGCGCCAGCAGCCCGGGACAGAACTATGGCTACACCTTC
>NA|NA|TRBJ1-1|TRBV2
CASSRQADTEAFF
TGTGCCAGCAGTAGACAGGCAGACACTGAAGCTTTCTTT
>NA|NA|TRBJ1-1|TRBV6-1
CASSEPGDIGNTEAFF
TGTGCCAGCAGTGAGCCAGGGGATATTGGGAACACTGAAGCTTTCTTT
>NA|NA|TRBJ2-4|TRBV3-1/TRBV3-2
CASSHAQGKLAKNIQYF
TGTGCCAGCAGCCACGCCCAGGGGAAACTAGCCAAAAACATTCAGTACTTC
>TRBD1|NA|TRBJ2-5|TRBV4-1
CASSRTGGLETQYF
TGCGCCAGCAGCCGGACAGGGGGATTGGAGACCCAGTACTTC
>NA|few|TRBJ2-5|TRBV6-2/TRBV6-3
CASSSELFQETQYF
TGTGCCAGCAGTTCGGAGTTATTCCAAGAGACCCAGTACTTC
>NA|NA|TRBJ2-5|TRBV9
CASSPQVGAQETQYF
TGTGCCAGCAGCCCCCAAGTCGGAGCGCAGGAGACCCAGTACTTC
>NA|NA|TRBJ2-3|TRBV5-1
CASSLEGLTDTQYF
TGCGCCAGCAGCTTGGAGGGGCTCACAGATACGCAGTATTTT
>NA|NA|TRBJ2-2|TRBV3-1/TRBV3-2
CASRPTSFWDGELFF
TGTGCCAGCAGGCCCACTAGCTTCTGGGACGGGGAGCTGTTTTTT